This T cell receptor beta chain was sequenced during a study of T cell responses to AZD1222 COVID-19 vaccine. Assay used: immunoSEQ multiplex PCR; TCRdb lists only in-frame clones, some missing. The sample has about 84,000 clones; around 90% are singletons. CDR1 SGHRS and CDR2 YFSETQ come from the germline V gene. V lost 7 bases, J lost 7 bases, and 21 bases lay in between. The CDR3 is made up of 16 amino acids. This specimen was peripheral blood, taken on day 0 of AZD1222 vaccination. The TCR sequence derives from an adult in good health. The gene calls are TRBV5-1 and TRBJ1-6; D call uncertain. The CDR3 sequence: CASRGNGARKNSPLHF. In nucleotides, the CDR3 is TGCGCCAGCCGGGGTAATGGAGCACGGAAAAATTCACCCCTCCACTTT.